These 27 T cell receptor beta chains were all obtained from the same sample, sequenced in a study of T cells in Graves' hyperthyroidism and ophthalmopathy. TCR beta CDR3 regions were amplified from RNA transcripts. TCR CDR3 regions were first amplified by RT-PCR with HTBI primers. One entry per CDR3 protein results from TCRdb running MiXCR on the multiplex PCR reads. The sample carries over 650,000 distinct CDR3 sequences, about 15% recorded once. What was sequenced was blood. Receptors originate from a young man with Graves' hyperthyroidism.

The chain carries TRBV28 and TRBJ1-5, with unresolved D. Germline V lookup: CDR1 MDHEN, CDR2 SYDVKM. V lost 3 bases and J 2 bases, leaving 11 bases between the germline ends. The CDR3 loop spans 15 amino acids. CDR3 coding DNA: TGTGCCAGCAGTTTCTCGGCAGTGGGCAATCAGCCCCAGCATTTT. This translates into CASSFSAVGNQPQHF.

This rearrangement joins TRBV2 to TRBJ2-7, with TRBD2 identical over 8 bases. Germline lookup yields CDR1 SNHLY and CDR2 FYNNEI. The CDR3 covers 13 residues. Trimming took 10 bases from V and 5 from J; bases not matched to a gene: 10. CDR3 nucleotides: TGTGCCACCCTGAGCGGGAGAGAGGACGAGCAGTACTTC. It translates to CATLSGREDEQYF.

This chain uses TRBV20-1 with TRBJ2-5; no firm D call. Trimming stripped 6 bases from V and 4 bases from J, with 9 bases between. The CDR3 has 11 residues. In germline, CDR1 is DFQATT, CDR2 SNEGSKA (reference sequence). The CDR3 reads CSAIFGETQYF. For the CDR3, the DNA is TGCAGTGCCATTTTCGGAGAGACCCAGTACTTC.

This clonotype was counted ten times or more. The V and J genes are TRBV11-2 and TRBJ2-1, with D hard to call. CDR1 and CDR2 from the germline V gene are SGHAT and FQNNGV. V lost 4 bases and J 5 bases, leaving 9 bases between the germline ends. The CDR3 has 13 residues. CDR3 amino acids: CASSSPLDNEQFF. CDR3 DNA sequence: TGTGCCAGCAGCTCCCCACTTGACAATGAGCAGTTCTTC.

V is TRBV4-1 and J is TRBJ2-1; 7 bases line up with TRBD2. J gave up 5 bases and V 1 base, and 11 bases lay outside the gene matches. This CDR3 is built from 17 residues. Germline V gene sequence: CDR1 MGHRA, CDR2 YSYEKL. CDR3 in DNA: TGCGCCAGCAGCCAAGTCCTGCGGGCGGCGGGGGACAATGAGCAGTTCTTC. It is translated as CASSQVLRAAGDNEQFF.

The genes are TRBV6-1 and TRBJ2-7; no definite D call. V was clipped by 4 bases and J by 5 bases, with 15 bases between them. CDR3 length: 14 amino acids. CDR1 is MNHNS, CDR2 SASEGT, per germline. The CDR3 DNA is TGTGCCAGCAGTGCTGTAACAGTTGTCCACGAGCAGTACTTC. The encoded protein is CASSAVTVVHEQYF.

This clonotype was counted many times. The chain combines TRBV13 with TRBJ2-7; no clear D. CDR1 is PRHDT, CDR2 FYEKMQ, per germline (reference sequence). The CDR3 is 11 residues long. Trimming shortened V by 2 bases and J by 7 bases, and 6 bases separated the two germline ends. The CDR3 DNA reads TGTGCCAGCAGCTTATCGAGGGAGCAGTACTTC. Translation: CASSLSREQYF. Full variable domain (rest looked up from reference TRBV13 and TRBJ2-7): AAGVIQSPRHLIKEKRETATLKCYPIPRHDTVYWYQQGPGQDPQFLISFYEKMQSDKGSIPDRFSAQQFSDYHSELNMSSLELGDSALYFCASSLSREQYFGPGTRLTVT.

This clonotype was observed a handful of times. This chain links TRBV19 with TRBJ2-7; TRBD2 might be the D (6 bases). The CDR3 loop spans 15 amino acids. Trimming pared 7 bases from V and 3 bases from J, leaving 19 bases between. The V gene's germline CDR1 is LNHDA and CDR2 SQIVND (reference sequence). CDR3 region: CASTLKGGNYYEQYF. CDR3 in DNA: TGTGCCAGTACCCTGAAAGGCGGGAACTACTACGAGCAGTACTTC.

This clonotype was seen a few times. The gene calls are TRBV5-1 and TRBJ1-4, with D maybe TRBD1 (5 bases). The ends were cut back, 4 bases at V and 8 bases at J, with 15 bases in the middle. The CDR3 has 14 residues. Germline V gives CDR1 SGHRS, CDR2 YFSETQ. CDR3 amino acids: CASSLSGTDEKLFF. CDR3 sequence (DNA): TGCGCCAGCAGCCTCTCCGGGACTGACGAAAAACTGTTTTTT.

The V call is TRBV28, the J call TRBJ2-3; TRBD1 aligns across 8 bases. This CDR3 spans 15 amino acids. After removal of 3 bases from V and 4 bases from J, the junction contained 6 bases not matched to a gene. The germline CDR1 and CDR2 sequences are MDHEN and SYDVKM. The DNA of the CDR3 is TGTGCCAGCAGTTTCCGCCAGGGGGCCCCAGATACGCAGTATTTT. This encodes CASSFRQGAPDTQYF.

This clonotype was detected once. V is TRBV4-1 and J is TRBJ1-1; D uncertain. Germline V lookup: CDR1 MGHRA, CDR2 YSYEKL. Trimming took off 4 bases at V and 1 base at J, with 10 bases between the two ends. The CDR3 has 14 residues. The chain's CDR3 is CASSPRPRNTEAFF. CDR3 bases: TGCGCCAGCAGCCCAAGGCCAAGGAACACTGAAGCTTTCTTT.

This clonotype turned up a few times. The chain carries TRBV12-3 or TRBV12-4 and TRBJ1-5; unclear D gene. The CDR3 covers 14 residues. V was pared by 6 bases and J by 5 bases, with 14 bases between. The CDR3 loop reads CASSPRNSYQPQHF. The DNA for the CDR3 is TGTGCCAGCAGCCCACGGAACAGCTATCAGCCCCAGCATTTT.

This clonotype has a count of ten or more. The rearrangement joins TRBV29-1 to TRBJ2-1, with TRBD2 matching 11 bases. J lost 4 bases, V lost 3 bases, and 2 bases had no gene match. Germline V gene lookup returns CDR1 SQVTM and CDR2 ANQGSEA. The CDR3 spans 14 residues. The DNA of the CDR3 is TGCAGCGTTGATCGACTAGCGGGATACAATGAGCAGTTCTTC. Its translation is CSVDRLAGYNEQFF.

The rearrangement links TRBV30 to TRBJ1-1; maybe TRBD1 (6 bases). The length of the CDR3 is 13 residues. Germline values: CDR1 GTSNPN, CDR2 SVGIG (reference sequence). Trimming pared 4 bases from V and 2 bases from J, leaving 11 bases between. CDR3 nucleotides: TGTGCCTGGAACAGGGCCCTTAACACTGAAGCTTTCTTT. Its protein is CAWNRALNTEAFF.

As to this clonotype: A clone one base away is much larger, so this may be a read error. This chain links TRBV12-3 or TRBV12-4 with TRBJ2-3; D is ambiguous. The CDR3 is 15 residues long. V lost 6 bases and J lost 0, with 13 bases in between. CDR3 nucleotide sequence: TGTGCCAGCAGCTACGGTCCAGGTAGCACAGATACGCAGTATTTT. Its translation is CASSYGPGSTDTQYF.

This clonotype was recorded at least ten times. This chain joins TRBV18 and TRBJ2-1; D call uncertain. This CDR3 is 11 amino acids long. The V gene lost 3 bases and the J gene lost 6 bases, with 3 bases spanning the gap. Germline V gene sequence: CDR1 KGHSH, CDR2 LQKENI. Here the CDR3 reads CASSPLNEQFF. As DNA, the CDR3 is TGTGCCAGCTCACCCCTCAATGAGCAGTTCTTC.

This clonotype appeared many times. Germline is not matched at one junction end, which may reflect a read error. V gene TRBV9 combines with J gene TRBJ1-1; D perhaps matches TRBD1 (5 bases). CDR3 length: 13 amino acids. Per germline, CDR1 SGDLS and CDR2 YYNGEE. The CDR3, as DNA: TGTGCCAGCAGTGTAGGGGCGAACACTGAAGCTTTCTTT. Protein: CASSVGANTEAFF.

Many counts were recorded for this clonotype. V gene TRBV11-2 combines with J gene TRBJ2-1; TRBD1 agrees at 7 bases. Germline CDR1 is SGHAT and CDR2 is FQNNGV. This CDR3 comprises 15 residues. V lost 1 base and J lost 3; bases outside the gene matches: 3. In DNA, the CDR3 is TGTGCCAGCAGCTTAGTGGGACAGTACTACAATGAGCAGTTCTTC. Translation: CASSLVGQYYNEQFF.

This clonotype has at least ten counts. The gene calls are TRBV6-1 and TRBJ2-1; D gene uncertain. Germline values: CDR1 MNHNS, CDR2 SASEGT. The CDR3 is 17 amino acids. Trimming left V 1 base short and J 0 bases short, with 13 bases between. CDR3 bases: TGTGCCAGCAGTGAAGTTGGAGACTCGCGCTCCTACAATGAGCAGTTCTTC. This codes for CASSEVGDSRSYNEQFF.

This clonotype was seen ten or more times. The chain uses TRBV28 and TRBJ2-1; D remains unclear. Germline loops: CDR1 MDHEN, CDR2 SYDVKM. V was clipped by 4 bases and J by 9 bases, with 7 bases between them. The CDR3 extends over 11 amino acids. The CDR3 spells CASSSAAEQFF. In nucleotides, the CDR3 is TGTGCCAGCAGTTCGGCAGCTGAGCAGTTCTTC.

This clonotype has at least ten counts. This chain connects TRBV3-1 to TRBJ2-5; weak D call: TRBD2 (5 bases). Deletions cut 3 bases from V and 3 bases from J, with 11 bases between. Germline lookup yields CDR1 LGHDT and CDR2 YNNKEL (reference sequence). There are 14 residues in the CDR3. The DNA for the CDR3 is TGTGCCAGCAGCCAGTGGGAGAGCGAAGAGACCCAGTACTTC. The encoded protein is CASSQWESEETQYF.

The V call is TRBV2, the J call TRBJ2-2; D might be TRBD1 (6 bases). There are 14 residues in the CDR3. CDR1 and CDR2 (germline): SNHLY, FYNNEI. V gave up 7 bases and J gave up 2 bases, with 11 bases separating them. In DNA form, the CDR3 reads TGTGCCAGCACCGAGGACAGCAACACCGGGGAGCTGTTTTTT. Translating it yields CASTEDSNTGELFF.

This clonotype was counted ten times or more. The chain recombines TRBV3-1 with TRBJ1-2; D gene uncertain. V lost 2 bases, J lost 7 bases, and 8 bases lay in between. The CDR3 runs 12 residues. The germline CDR1 and CDR2 sequences are LGHDT and YNNKEL (reference sequence). CDR3 sequence: CASSQTMAGYTF. The DNA of the CDR3 is TGTGCCAGCAGCCAAACCATGGCTGGCTACACCTTC.

The rearrangement uses TRBV4-1 and TRBJ2-1; D may be TRBD1 or TRBD2 (5 bases each). V lost 4 bases and J 0 bases, leaving 13 bases between the germline ends. This CDR3 has 16 residues. Germline values: CDR1 MGHRA, CDR2 YSYEKL. The CDR3 nucleotides read TGCGCCAGCAGCCTTCGCGCAGGGAGCTCCTACAATGAGCAGTTCTTC. Amino acids: CASSLRAGSSYNEQFF.

This clonotype has a count of ten or more. CDR3 region: CASSSVTYPRAYEQYF. CDR3 nucleotide sequence: TGTGCCAGCAGTTCGGTAACATATCCCAGGGCCTACGAGCAGTACTTC. V gene TRBV27 combines with J gene TRBJ2-7, with D maybe TRBD1 (5 bases). Trimming pared 4 bases from V and 2 bases from J, leaving 18 bases between. CDR1 is MNHEY, CDR2 SMNVEV, per germline (reference sequence). The CDR3 has 16 amino acids.

This clonotype showed up just a few times. V gene TRBV10-3 combines with J gene TRBJ1-2, with D uncertain. With 3 bases removed from V and 8 bases from J, the gap between germline ends came to 13 bases. The CDR3 length is 13 residues. In germline, CDR1 is ENHRY, CDR2 SYGVKD. The CDR3 loop reads CAISDDATLGYTF. In DNA form, the CDR3 reads TGTGCCATCAGTGATGACGCAACCCTCGGCTACACCTTC.

In this sample, this clonotype turned up many times. The chain combines TRBV6-2 or TRBV6-3 with TRBJ2-7, with TRBD2 matching 14 bases. The junction had 4 bases not matched to a gene; V was cut back by 2 bases and J by 4 bases. Germline CDR1 and CDR2: MNHEY and SVGEGT. This CDR3 has 16 residues. Written as DNA, the CDR3 is TGTGCCAGCAGTTACCCCCGACTAGCGGGAGGGTACGAGCAGTACTTC. This gives the protein CASSYPRLAGGYEQYF.